This T cell receptor beta chain was documented in a study of T-cell reconstitution after alpha-beta-depleted transplantation in children. Study-wide findings and caveats: It was surviving recipient T cells and thymic progenitors that gave some patients high TCRbeta diversity at day 60. Alpha-beta T cells about two months after transplant reportedly derived from several hundred expanded graft clones. One year post-transplant, T-cell counts and diversity were largely derived from T cells produced anew.

The table lists this clonotype with many counts. Its antigen is still unknown. This sample's TCRbeta library carried unique molecular identifier barcodes. Via MiXCR, TCRdb re-called the PCR reads, giving one row per CDR3 protein. The sample carries roughly 30,000 distinct CDR3 sequences, about 6.7% recorded once. This receptor was taken from a child under two years old who had a stem cell transplant for acute myeloid leukemia, so the T cells may come from the graft donor. Sequenced material: peripheral blood, taken 60 days after TCRalphabeta/CD19-depleted stem cell transplant.

CDR3 amino acids: CASTRGTEAFF. Here the CDR3 DNA reads TGTGCCAGCACCCGAGGGACTGAAGCTTTCTTT. V usage is TRBV7-9 and J usage is TRBJ1-1; D ambiguous. This CDR3 region has 11 residues. V gave up 7 bases and J gave up 5 bases, with 8 bases separating them. Germline V CDR1 and CDR2: SEHNR, FQNEAQ (reference sequence).